This T cell receptor beta chain was profiled in a study of shared clonotypes between healthy human individuals. Points from the study as a whole: Despite large depth, sorted-subset datasets appeared incompletely sequenced.

Several immunoSEQ plates received, in even portions, the genomic DNA of each subset. Sequencing used immunoSEQ multiplex PCR; TCRdb keeps in-frame clones, though not all of them. The sample records roughly 1,500,000 clones, approximately 98.5% being singletons. On this clone: Its antigen is not known.

A CD45RA+ naive subset and a CD45RA-negative memory subset were split from CD4+ cells. The specimen was naive CD4+ T cells sorted from blood. The subset: CD45RA+ positively selected. The clonotype was recovered from a man younger than 40 in good health.

DNA of the CDR3: TGTGCCAGCAGTGGAACTATAGGCAGCGGGGAGCTGTTTTTT. Translation gives CASSGTIGSGELFF. The rearrangement uses TRBV6-4 and TRBJ2-2, with unresolved D. The CDR3 runs to 14 residues. V was cut by 4 bases and J by 7 bases, with 13 bases left in between. Per germline, CDR1 MRHNA and CDR2 SNTAGT.